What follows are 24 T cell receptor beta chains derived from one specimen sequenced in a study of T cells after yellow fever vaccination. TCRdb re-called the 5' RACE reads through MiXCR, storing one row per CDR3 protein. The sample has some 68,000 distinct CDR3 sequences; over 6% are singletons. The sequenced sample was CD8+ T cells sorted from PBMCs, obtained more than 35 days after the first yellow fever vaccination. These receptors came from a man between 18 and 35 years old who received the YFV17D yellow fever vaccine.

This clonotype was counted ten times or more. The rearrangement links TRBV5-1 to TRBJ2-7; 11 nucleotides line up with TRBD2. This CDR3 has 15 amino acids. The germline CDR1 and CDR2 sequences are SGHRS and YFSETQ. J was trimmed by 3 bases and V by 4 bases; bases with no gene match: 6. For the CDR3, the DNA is TGCGCCAGCAGCGCTAGCGGGGGGACCTTCTACGAGCAGTACGTC. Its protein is CASSASGGTFYEQYV.

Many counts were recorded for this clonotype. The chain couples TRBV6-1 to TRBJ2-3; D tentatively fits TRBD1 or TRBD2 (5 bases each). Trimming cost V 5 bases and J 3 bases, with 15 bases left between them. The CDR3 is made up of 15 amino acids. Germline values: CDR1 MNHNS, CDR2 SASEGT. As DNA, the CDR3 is TGTGCCAGCAGTCCCTCACCCGAGGGGACAGATACGCAGTATTTT. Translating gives CASSPSPEGTDTQYF.

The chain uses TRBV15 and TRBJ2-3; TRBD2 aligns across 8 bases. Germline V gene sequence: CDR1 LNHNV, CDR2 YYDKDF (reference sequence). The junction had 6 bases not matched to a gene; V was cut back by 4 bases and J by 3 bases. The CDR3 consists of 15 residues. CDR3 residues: CATSIVGGATDTQYF. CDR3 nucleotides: TGTGCCACCAGCATTGTCGGGGGGGCGACAGATACGCAGTATTTT.

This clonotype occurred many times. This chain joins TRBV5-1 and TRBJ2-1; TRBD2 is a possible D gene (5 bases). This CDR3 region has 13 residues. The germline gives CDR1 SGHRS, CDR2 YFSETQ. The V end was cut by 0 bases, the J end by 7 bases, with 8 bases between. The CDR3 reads CASSLGQRNEQFF. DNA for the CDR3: TGCGCCAGCAGCTTGGGGCAGCGGAATGAGCAGTTCTTC. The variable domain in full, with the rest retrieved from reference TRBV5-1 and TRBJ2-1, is KAGVTQTPRYLIKTRGQQVTLSCSPISGHRSVSWYQQTPGQGLQFLFEYFSETQRNKGNFPGRFSGRQFSNSRSEMNVSTLELGDSALYLCASSLGQRNEQFFGPGTRLTVL.

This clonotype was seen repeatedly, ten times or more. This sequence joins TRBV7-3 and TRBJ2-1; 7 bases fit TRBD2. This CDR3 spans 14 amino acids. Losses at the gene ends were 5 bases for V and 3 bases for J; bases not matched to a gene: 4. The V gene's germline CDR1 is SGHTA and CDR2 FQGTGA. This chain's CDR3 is CASSRLAGYNEQFF. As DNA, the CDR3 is TGTGCCAGCAGCCGACTAGCCGGCTACAATGAGCAGTTCTTC.

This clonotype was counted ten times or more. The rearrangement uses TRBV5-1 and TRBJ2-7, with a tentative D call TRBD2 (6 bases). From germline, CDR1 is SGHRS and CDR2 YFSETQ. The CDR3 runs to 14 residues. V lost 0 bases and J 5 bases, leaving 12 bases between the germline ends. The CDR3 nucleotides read TGCGCCAGCAGCTTGGCCGGGGGAGGCAACGAGCAGTACTTC. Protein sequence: CASSLAGGGNEQYF.

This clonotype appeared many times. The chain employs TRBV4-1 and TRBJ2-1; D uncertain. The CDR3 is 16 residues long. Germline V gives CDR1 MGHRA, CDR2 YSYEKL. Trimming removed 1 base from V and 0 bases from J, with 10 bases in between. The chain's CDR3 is CASSQVSVSSYNEQFF. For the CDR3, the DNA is TGCGCCAGCAGCCAAGTGTCAGTGAGCTCCTACAATGAGCAGTTCTTC.

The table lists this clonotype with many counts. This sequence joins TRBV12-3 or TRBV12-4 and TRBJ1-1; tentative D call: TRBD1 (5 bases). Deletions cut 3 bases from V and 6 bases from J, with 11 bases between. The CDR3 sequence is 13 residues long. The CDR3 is CASSLSRVAEAFF. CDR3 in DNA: TGTGCCAGCAGTTTGTCCAGGGTTGCTGAAGCTTTCTTT.

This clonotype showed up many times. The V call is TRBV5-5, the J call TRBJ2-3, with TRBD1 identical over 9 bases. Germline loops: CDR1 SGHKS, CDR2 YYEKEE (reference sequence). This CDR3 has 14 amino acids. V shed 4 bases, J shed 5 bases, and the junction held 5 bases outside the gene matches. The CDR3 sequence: CASSQGTGRDTQYF. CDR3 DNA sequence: TGTGCCAGCAGCCAAGGGACAGGGCGAGATACGCAGTATTTT.

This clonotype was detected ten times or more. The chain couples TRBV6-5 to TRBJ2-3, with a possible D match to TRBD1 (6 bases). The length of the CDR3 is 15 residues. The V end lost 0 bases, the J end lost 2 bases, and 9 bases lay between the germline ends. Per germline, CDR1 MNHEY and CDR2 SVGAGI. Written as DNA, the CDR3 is TGTGCCAGCAGTTACTCACAGGGATCCACAGATACGCAGTATTTT. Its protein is CASSYSQGSTDTQYF.

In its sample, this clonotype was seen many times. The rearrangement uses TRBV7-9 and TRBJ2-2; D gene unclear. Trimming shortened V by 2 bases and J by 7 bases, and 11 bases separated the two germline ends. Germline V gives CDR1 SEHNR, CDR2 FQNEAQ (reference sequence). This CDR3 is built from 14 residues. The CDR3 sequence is CASSLQDIIGELFF. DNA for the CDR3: TGTGCCAGCAGCTTACAGGATATTATCGGGGAGCTGTTTTTT.

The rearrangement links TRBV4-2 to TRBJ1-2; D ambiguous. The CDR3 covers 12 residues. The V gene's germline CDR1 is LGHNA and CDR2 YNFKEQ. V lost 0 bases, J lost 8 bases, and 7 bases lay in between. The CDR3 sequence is CASSQDELGYTF. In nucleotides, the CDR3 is TGTGCCAGCAGCCAAGATGAGCTAGGCTACACCTTC.

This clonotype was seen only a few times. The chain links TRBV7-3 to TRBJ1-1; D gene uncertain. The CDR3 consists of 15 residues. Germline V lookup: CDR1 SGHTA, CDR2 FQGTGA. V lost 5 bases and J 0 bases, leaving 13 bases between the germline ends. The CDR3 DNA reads TGTGCCAGCAGCCCTAGCCCCCGGATGAACACTGAAGCTTTCTTT. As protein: CASSPSPRMNTEAFF.

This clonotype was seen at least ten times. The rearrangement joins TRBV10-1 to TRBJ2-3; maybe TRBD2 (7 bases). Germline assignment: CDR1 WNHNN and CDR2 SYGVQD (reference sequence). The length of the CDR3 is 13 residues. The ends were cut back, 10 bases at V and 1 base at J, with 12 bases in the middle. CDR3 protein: CANRGARTDTQYF. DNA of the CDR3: TGCGCCAACCGGGGGGCCCGCACAGATACGCAGTATTTT.

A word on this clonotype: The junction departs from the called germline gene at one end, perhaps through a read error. CDR3 protein: CARSPELLYNEQFF. In DNA form, the CDR3 reads TGTGCCAGGAGCCCCGAGCTACTCTACAATGAGCAGTTCTTC. The gene calls are TRBV4-2 and TRBJ2-1; D remains unclear. The CDR3 loop spans 14 amino acids. CDR1 LGHNA and CDR2 YNFKEQ come from the germline V gene.

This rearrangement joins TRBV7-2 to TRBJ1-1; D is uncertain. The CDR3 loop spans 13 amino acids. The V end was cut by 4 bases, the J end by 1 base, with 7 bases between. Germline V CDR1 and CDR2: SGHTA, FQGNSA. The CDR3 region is CASSSTRNTEAFF. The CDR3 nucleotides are TGTGCCAGCAGCTCCACTAGGAACACTGAAGCTTTCTTT.

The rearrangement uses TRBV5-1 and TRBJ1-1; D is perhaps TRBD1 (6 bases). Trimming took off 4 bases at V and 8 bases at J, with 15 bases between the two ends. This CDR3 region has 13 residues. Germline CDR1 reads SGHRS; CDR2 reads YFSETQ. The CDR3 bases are TGCGCCAGCAGCCTAAACGACCAGGGGGAAGCTTTCTTT. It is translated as CASSLNDQGEAFF.

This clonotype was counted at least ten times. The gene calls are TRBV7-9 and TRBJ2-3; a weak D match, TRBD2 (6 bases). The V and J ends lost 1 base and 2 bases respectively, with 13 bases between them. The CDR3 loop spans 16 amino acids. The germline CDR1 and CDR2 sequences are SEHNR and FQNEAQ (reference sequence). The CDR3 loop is CASSLVSSESTDTQYF. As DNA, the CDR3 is TGTGCCAGCAGCTTAGTATCTAGCGAGTCCACAGATACGCAGTATTTT.

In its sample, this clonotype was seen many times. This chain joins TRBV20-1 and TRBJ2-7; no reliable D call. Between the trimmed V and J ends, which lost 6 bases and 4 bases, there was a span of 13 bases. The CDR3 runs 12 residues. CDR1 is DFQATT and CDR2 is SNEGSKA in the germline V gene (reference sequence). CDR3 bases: TGCAGTGCCAAACCCCGCGATTACGAGCAGTACGTC. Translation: CSAKPRDYEQYV.

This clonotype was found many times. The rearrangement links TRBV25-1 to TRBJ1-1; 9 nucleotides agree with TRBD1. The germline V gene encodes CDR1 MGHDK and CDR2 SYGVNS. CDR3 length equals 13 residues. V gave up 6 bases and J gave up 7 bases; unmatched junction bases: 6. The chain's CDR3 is CASSGQGLDEAFF. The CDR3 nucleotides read TGTGCCAGCAGCGGACAGGGGTTAGATGAAGCTTTCTTT.

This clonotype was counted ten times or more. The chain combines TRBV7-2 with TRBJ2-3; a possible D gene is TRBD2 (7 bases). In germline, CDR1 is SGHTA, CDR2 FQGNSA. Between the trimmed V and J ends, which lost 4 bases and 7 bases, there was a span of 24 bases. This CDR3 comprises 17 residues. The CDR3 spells CASSWPGGAVNGNTQYF. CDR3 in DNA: TGTGCCAGCAGCTGGCCTGGGGGGGCGGTTAACGGGAATACGCAGTATTTT.

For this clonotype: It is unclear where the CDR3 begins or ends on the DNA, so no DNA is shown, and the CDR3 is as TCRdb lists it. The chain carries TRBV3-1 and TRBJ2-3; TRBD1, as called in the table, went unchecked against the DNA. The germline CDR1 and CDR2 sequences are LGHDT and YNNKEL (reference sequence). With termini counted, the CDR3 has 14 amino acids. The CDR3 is CASSQVGYGTPMYF.

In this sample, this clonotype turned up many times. The CDR3 DNA follows: TGTGCCAGCAGTTACTCGGTTCCGGGACGGTCACCCCTCCACTTT. It yields the protein CASSYSVPGRSPLHF. The chain links TRBV6-2 or TRBV6-3 to TRBJ1-6; the D gene is possibly TRBD1 (5 bases). In germline, CDR1 is MNHEY, CDR2 SVGEGT. The CDR3 runs 15 residues. Trimming shortened V by 0 bases and J by 10 bases, and 13 bases separated the two germline ends.

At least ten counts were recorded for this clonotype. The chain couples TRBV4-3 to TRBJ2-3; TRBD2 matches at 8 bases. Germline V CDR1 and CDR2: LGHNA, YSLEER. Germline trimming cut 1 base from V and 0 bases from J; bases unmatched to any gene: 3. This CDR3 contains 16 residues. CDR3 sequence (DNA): TGCGCCAGCAGCCAAGGAGCGGGGGTTAGCACAGATACGCAGTATTTT. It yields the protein CASSQGAGVSTDTQYF.